Following are 28 T cell receptor beta chains from one sample sequenced in a study of identifying expanded T cells in peripheral blood. Assay: immunoSEQ multiplex PCR; the TCRdb copy retains only in-frame clones and omits some. The repertoire includes approximately 81,000 clones, roughly 84% of them detected once, and roughly 21% sits in the top ten. Input material: blood. The receptors stem from a person aged 18 to 75 in good health.

The chain uses TRBV19 and TRBJ2-7; possible D gene TRBD2, 6 bases. CDR1 and CDR2 (germline): LNHDA, SQIVND (reference sequence). V lost 5 bases to trimming and J lost 7 bases, with 9 bases between them. This CDR3 has 11 amino acids. CDR3 region: CASSDGGEQYF. CDR3 sequence (DNA): TGTGCCAGTAGTGATGGGGGGGAGCAGTACTTC.

This chain uses TRBV7-3 with TRBJ1-1; D is unresolved. Trimming shortened V by 2 bases and J by 1 base, and 5 bases separated the two germline ends. The CDR3 sequence is 13 residues long. Germline V gene lookup returns CDR1 SGHTA and CDR2 FQGTGA. This CDR3 is CASSLRGNTEAFF. The CDR3 nucleotides are TGTGCCAGCAGCTTACGGGGGAACACTGAAGCTTTCTTT.

This chain connects TRBV19 to TRBJ2-2, with D possibly being TRBD1 or TRBD2 (5 bases each). Trimming shortened V by 5 bases and J by 4 bases, and 17 bases separated the two germline ends. Germline CDR1 and CDR2: LNHDA and SQIVND (reference sequence). The CDR3 extends over 16 amino acids. The CDR3 sequence: CASSGDSLRGTGELFF. The CDR3 coding sequence is TGTGCCAGTAGTGGAGACAGCCTTCGGGGCACCGGGGAGCTGTTTTTT.

The rearrangement uses TRBV6-6 and TRBJ1-1, with D hard to call. The CDR3 runs to 12 residues. CDR1 MNHNY and CDR2 SVGAGI come from the germline V gene (reference sequence). Between the trimmed V and J ends, which lost 7 bases and 0 bases, there was a span of 6 bases. As DNA, the CDR3 is TGTGCCAGCACTACGATGAACACTGAAGCTTTCTTT. This encodes CASTTMNTEAFF.

This clone was counted ten times or more. The CDR3 loop reads CASSLARGQINEKLFF. The CDR3 DNA reads TGTGCCAGCAGCTTAGCGAGGGGACAGATAAACGAAAAACTGTTTTTT. The chain carries TRBV7-2 and TRBJ1-4, with TRBD1 matching 7 bases. The CDR3 loop spans 16 amino acids. The germline gives CDR1 SGHTA, CDR2 FQGNSA. Trimming cost V 0 bases and J 8 bases; bases outside gene matches: 9.

The V and J genes are TRBV19 and TRBJ1-5, with D perhaps TRBD1 (6 bases). There are 17 residues in the CDR3. V was clipped by 2 bases and J by 0 bases, with 14 bases between them. CDR1 and CDR2 from the germline V gene are LNHDA and SQIVND (reference sequence). The CDR3 DNA reads as TGTGCCAGTAGTATAAGGATAGGACAGAATAGCAATCAGCCCCAGCATTTT. Protein sequence: CASSIRIGQNSNQPQHF.

This chain joins TRBV5-4 and TRBJ2-2; 7 bases fit TRBD1. Germline CDR1 SGHNT, CDR2 YYREEE (reference sequence). Trimming removed 4 bases from V and 6 bases from J; junction bases left unmatched: 6. The CDR3 consists of 14 residues. The CDR3 DNA sequence: TGTGCCAGCAGCCGACAGGGTTTGGCCGGGGAGCTGTTTTTT. This codes for CASSRQGLAGELFF.

The chain recombines TRBV28 with TRBJ2-7; D possibly matches TRBD1 or TRBD2 (6 bases each). CDR1 MDHEN and CDR2 SYDVKM come from the germline V gene. The CDR3 spans 13 residues. V lost 6 bases, J lost 0 bases, and 9 bases lay in between. CDR3 sequence: CASREGVSYEQYF. CDR3 coding DNA: TGTGCCAGCAGGGAGGGGGTCTCCTACGAGCAGTACTTC.

The J gene is TRBJ2-5, the V gene TRBV6-6; D is perhaps TRBD2 (5 bases). Trimming stripped 0 bases from V and 4 bases from J, with 9 bases between. Germline lookup yields CDR1 MNHNY and CDR2 SVGAGI (reference sequence). This CDR3 comprises 14 residues. CDR3 bases: TGTGCCAGCAGTTACTCGACTATTACAGAGACCCAGTACTTC. Residues: CASSYSTITETQYF.

This chain joins TRBV28 and TRBJ1-1; D possibly corresponds to TRBD1 (5 bases). V shed 5 bases and J shed 4 bases, with 20 bases lying between them. The CDR3 is made up of 16 amino acids. CDR1 and CDR2 from the germline V gene are MDHEN and SYDVKM. Here the CDR3 reads CASSQRQTMIFTEAFF. Written as DNA, the CDR3 is TGTGCCAGCAGTCAACGACAGACCATGATTTTCACTGAAGCTTTCTTT.

The chain uses TRBV29-1 and TRBJ2-1, with D unresolved. V lost 3 bases, J lost 7 bases, and 10 bases lay in between. This CDR3 contains 12 residues. Per germline, CDR1 SQVTM and CDR2 ANQGSEA. CDR3 protein: CSVDSLLNEQFF. The CDR3 DNA is TGCAGCGTTGATTCACTACTGAATGAGCAGTTCTTC.

The chain joins TRBV28 to TRBJ2-7, with 9 positions matching TRBD1. V lost 5 bases to trimming and J lost 7 bases; unmatched junction nucleotides: 9. Germline V gives CDR1 MDHEN, CDR2 SYDVKM. This CDR3 spans 14 amino acids. CDR3 region: CASSEQGANWEQYF. In DNA form, the CDR3 reads TGTGCCAGCAGTGAACAGGGGGCTAATTGGGAGCAGTACTTC. Based on the CDR3 plus reference TRBV28 and TRBJ2-7, the full variable domain is DVKVTQSSRYLVKRTGEKVFLECVQDMDHENMFWYRQDPGLGLRLIYFSYDVKMKEKGDIPEGYSVSREKKERFSLILESASTNQTSMYLCASSEQGANWEQYFGPGTRLTVT.

The V gene is TRBV7-2, the J gene TRBJ2-2; D perhaps matches TRBD2 (6 bases). The CDR3 length is 15 residues. V lost 4 bases and J lost 7, with 16 bases in between. Germline CDR1 SGHTA, CDR2 FQGNSA. The CDR3 loop reads CASSSGTGMIGELFF. In nucleotides, the CDR3 is TGTGCCAGCAGCTCCGGGACTGGCATGATCGGGGAGCTGTTTTTT.

This clone was detected only once. CDR3 DNA sequence: TGTGCCAGCAGCGAGGACAGACCCTCCTACGAGCAGTACTTC. This encodes CASSEDRPSYEQYF. The chain recombines TRBV2 with TRBJ2-7; D perhaps matches TRBD1 (6 bases). The ends were cut back, 6 bases at V and 0 bases at J, with 12 bases in the middle. CDR1 SNHLY and CDR2 FYNNEI come from the germline V gene. The CDR3 covers 14 residues.

The chain employs TRBV11-2 and TRBJ1-2, with a possible D match to TRBD1 (6 bases). The germline gives CDR1 SGHAT, CDR2 FQNNGV. Trimming shortened V by 1 base and J by 4 bases, and 16 bases separated the two germline ends. CDR3 length equals 16 residues. The CDR3 sequence: CASSLVGGGGSYGYTF. The CDR3 nucleotides read TGTGCCAGCAGCTTAGTAGGGGGTGGTGGGTCCTATGGCTACACCTTC.

V and J are TRBV10-2 and TRBJ2-6; TRBD2 might be the D (5 bases). The CDR3 is 17 amino acids. V was shortened by 2 bases and J by 2 bases, with 13 bases between the two germline ends. Germline loops: CDR1 WSHSY, CDR2 SAAADI. The CDR3 loop is CASSEGLNNAGANVLTF. The CDR3 DNA reads as TGCGCCAGCAGTGAGGGACTCAACAATGCTGGGGCCAACGTCCTGACTTTC.

This clone was seen a single time. This chain's CDR3 is CASSLVGSSTDTQYF. CDR3 coding DNA: TGTGCCAGCAGCTTGGTAGGGTCTAGCACAGATACGCAGTATTTT. This rearrangement joins TRBV5-5 to TRBJ2-3; D remains ambiguous. The V gene's germline CDR1 is SGHKS and CDR2 YYEKEE (reference sequence). The CDR3 length is 15 residues. V lost 0 bases and J 0 bases, leaving 8 bases between the germline ends.

This clone was detected only a few times. The gene calls are TRBV23-1 and TRBJ1-5; 9 bases map to TRBD1. TRBV23-1 is given ORF status, its function remaining uncertain. V lost 8 bases to trimming and J lost 4 bases; unmatched junction nucleotides: 6. This CDR3 region has 14 residues. The CDR3 nucleotides are TGCGCCAGCCCCGACAGGGGGAGAAATCAGCCCCAGCATTTT. Translating gives CASPDRGRNQPQHF.

The V gene is TRBV6-5, the J gene TRBJ2-7; 9 bases are a match to TRBD1. The CDR3 contains 14 residues. With 6 bases clipped from V and 2 bases from J, the junction kept 5 bases outside the gene matches. CDR1 is MNHEY and CDR2 is SVGAGI in the germline V gene. Written as DNA, the CDR3 is TGTGCCAGCAGAACCGGGACAGGGCCCTACGAGCAGTACTTC. Translated: CASRTGTGPYEQYF.

The chain uses TRBV28 and TRBJ2-7; 8 bases map to TRBD2. This CDR3 contains 15 residues. Germline lookup yields CDR1 MDHEN and CDR2 SYDVKM. V was pared by 6 bases and J by 5 bases, with 12 bases of the junction left unmatched. The CDR3 region has the DNA TGTGCCAGCAGCCCGTGGAGCGGGAGTTCGGACGAGCAGTACTTC. This sequence encodes CASSPWSGSSDEQYF.

This chain connects TRBV5-1 to TRBJ2-3, with D maybe TRBD1 (6 bases). CDR3 size: 16 residues. Trimming left V 4 bases short and J 4 bases short, with 19 bases between. Germline CDR1 and CDR2: SGHRS and YFSETQ. This CDR3 reads CASSGVRTASADTQYF. The CDR3 DNA reads TGCGCCAGCAGCGGTGTACGGACAGCGAGCGCAGATACGCAGTATTTT.

This clone was counted once. This chain links TRBV30 with TRBJ2-3; 7 bases align to TRBD1. The CDR3 is 12 residues long. After removal of 7 bases from V and 5 bases from J, the junction contained 6 bases not matched to a gene. The germline CDR1 and CDR2 sequences are GTSNPN and SVGIG (reference sequence). The CDR3: CALKGTVDTQYF. The CDR3 DNA reads as TGTGCCTTAAAAGGGACAGTAGATACGCAGTATTTT.

The genes are TRBV7-2 and TRBJ2-3, with unresolved D. The CDR3 is 11 residues long. V lost 5 bases, J lost 3 bases, and 3 bases lay in between. Germline V CDR1 and CDR2: SGHTA, FQGNSA. CDR3 in amino acids: CASSKTDTQYF. In nucleotides, the CDR3 is TGTGCCAGCAGCAAAACAGATACGCAGTATTTT.

The chain links TRBV7-6 to TRBJ1-2; D is possibly TRBD1 (6 bases). Germline CDR1 reads SGHVS; CDR2 reads FNYEAQ. This CDR3 region has 20 residues. Trimming removed 5 bases from V and 7 bases from J, with 35 bases in between. The CDR3 DNA follows: TGTGCCAGCAGCCTCATTCCCGTGATGCAGGGAGGTTGGGGGGCAAGTGGCTACACCTTC. Amino acids: CASSLIPVMQGGWGASGYTF.

In this sample, this clone turned up once. This chain connects TRBV2 to TRBJ1-5; a possible D gene is TRBD1 (5 bases). CDR3 length: 13 residues. V was trimmed by 4 bases and J by 3 bases, leaving 7 bases between them. Germline assignment: CDR1 SNHLY and CDR2 FYNNEI. CDR3 amino acids: CASSGGNNQPQHF. CDR3 DNA sequence: TGTGCCAGCAGTGGGGGGAACAATCAGCCCCAGCATTTT.

The chain joins TRBV27 to TRBJ1-2, with TRBD1 identical over 11 bases. Germline V gene lookup returns CDR1 MNHEY and CDR2 SMNVEV (reference sequence). V gave up 0 bases and J gave up 4 bases; unmatched junction bases: 1. The CDR3 has 15 residues. The CDR3 nucleotides read TGTGCCAGCAGTTTATCGGACAGGGGGCTCTATGGCTACACCTTC. The encoded protein is CASSLSDRGLYGYTF.

This chain joins TRBV9 and TRBJ2-7; maybe TRBD1 (7 bases). The germline V gene encodes CDR1 SGDLS and CDR2 YYNGEE. V gave up 6 bases and J gave up 4 bases, with 17 bases separating them. The CDR3 runs to 14 residues. In DNA form, the CDR3 reads TGTGCCAGCAACTCGGGGGACAGCCGGTACGAGCAGTACTTC. Amino acids: CASNSGDSRYEQYF.

V usage is TRBV14 and J usage is TRBJ1-5, with D possibly TRBD1 on 5 matching bases. The CDR3 covers 13 residues. The V gene's germline CDR1 is SGHDN and CDR2 FVKESK. V was pared by 1 base and J by 9 bases, with 10 bases between. CDR3 region: CASSQGSGRPQHF. The CDR3 coding sequence is TGTGCCAGCAGCCAAGGCTCGGGGCGGCCCCAGCATTTT. The full variable domain, its missing parts supplied by reference TRBV14 and TRBJ1-5, is EAGVTQFPSHSVIEKGQTVTLRCDPISGHDNLYWYRRVMGKEIKFLLHFVKESKQDESGMPNNRFLAERTGGTYSTLKVQPAELEDSGVYFCASSQGSGRPQHFGDGTRLSIL.